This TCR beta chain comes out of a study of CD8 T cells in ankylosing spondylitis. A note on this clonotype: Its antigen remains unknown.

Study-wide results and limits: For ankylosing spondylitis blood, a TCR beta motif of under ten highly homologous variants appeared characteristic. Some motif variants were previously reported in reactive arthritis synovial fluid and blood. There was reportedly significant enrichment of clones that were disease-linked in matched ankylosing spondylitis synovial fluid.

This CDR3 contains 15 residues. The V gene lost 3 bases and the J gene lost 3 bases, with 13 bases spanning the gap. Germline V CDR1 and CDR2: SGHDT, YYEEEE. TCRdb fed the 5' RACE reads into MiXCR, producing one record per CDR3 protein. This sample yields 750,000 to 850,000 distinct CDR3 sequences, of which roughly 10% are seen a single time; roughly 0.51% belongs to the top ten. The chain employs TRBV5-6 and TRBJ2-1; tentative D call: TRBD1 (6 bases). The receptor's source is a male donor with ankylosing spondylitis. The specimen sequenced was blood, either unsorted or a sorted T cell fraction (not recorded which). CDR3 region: CASSSPGTNYNEQFF. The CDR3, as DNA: TGTGCCAGCAGCTCCCCCGGGACAAACTACAATGAGCAGTTCTTC.